Sequencing of this T cell receptor (beta chain) was carried out in a study of hypomethylating agent response in myelodysplastic syndrome. The CDR3 contains 13 residues. After removal of 7 bases from V and 5 bases from J, the junction contained 2 bases not matched to a gene. CDR1 is KGHSH, CDR2 LQKENI, per germline. Sequenced by immunoSEQ multiplex PCR; TCRdb stores in-frame clones only, minus some. The sample records fewer than 7,500 clones, roughly four fifths being singletons. The source of this sequence is a human donor with myelodysplastic syndrome. Sequenced material: bone marrow, taken before or after starting hypomethylating agent treatment for myelodysplastic syndrome (not recorded which). The rearrangement links TRBV18 to TRBJ2-1; 10 bases map to TRBD2. CDR3 bases: TGTGCCAGCTTTAGCGGGGGGAACAATGAGCAGTTCTTC. It is translated as CASFSGGNNEQFF. Full variable domain (outside the CDR3, taken from reference TRBV18 and TRBJ2-1): NAGVMQNPRHLVRRRGQEARLRCSPMKGHSHVYWYRQLPEEGLKFMVYLQKENIIDESGMPKERFSAEFPKEGPSILRIQQVVRGDSAAYFCASFSGGNNEQFFGPGTRLTVL.